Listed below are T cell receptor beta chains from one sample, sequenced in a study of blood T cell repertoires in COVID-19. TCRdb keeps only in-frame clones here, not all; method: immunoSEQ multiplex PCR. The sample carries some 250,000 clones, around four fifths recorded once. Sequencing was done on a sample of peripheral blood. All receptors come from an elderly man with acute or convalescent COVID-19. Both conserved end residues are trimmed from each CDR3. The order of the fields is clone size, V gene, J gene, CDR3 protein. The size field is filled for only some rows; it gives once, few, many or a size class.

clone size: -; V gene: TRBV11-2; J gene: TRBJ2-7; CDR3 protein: ASSPPGLLGAYEQY
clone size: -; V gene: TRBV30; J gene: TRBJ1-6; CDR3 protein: AWSQTGTGGWGNSPLH
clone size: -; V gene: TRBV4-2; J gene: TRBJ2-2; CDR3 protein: ASSQSGGINTGELF
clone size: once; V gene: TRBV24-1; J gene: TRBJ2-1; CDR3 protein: ATSVAGNEQF
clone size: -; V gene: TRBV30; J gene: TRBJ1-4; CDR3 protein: AWSIREKLF
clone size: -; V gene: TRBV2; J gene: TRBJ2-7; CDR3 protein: ASSEITPGMNYEQY
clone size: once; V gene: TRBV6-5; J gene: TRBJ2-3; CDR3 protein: ASSYGRPPATDTQY
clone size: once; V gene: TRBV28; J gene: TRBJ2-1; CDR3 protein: ASGASSYNEQF
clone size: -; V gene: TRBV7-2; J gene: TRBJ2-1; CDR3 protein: ASSSDSSSYNEQF
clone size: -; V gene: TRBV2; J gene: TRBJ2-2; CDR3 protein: ASSESRGGTGELF
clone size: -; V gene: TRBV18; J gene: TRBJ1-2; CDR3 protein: ASSPPGLPKAYGYT
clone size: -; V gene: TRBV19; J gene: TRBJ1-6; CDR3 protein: ASKVTGLGGSNSPLH
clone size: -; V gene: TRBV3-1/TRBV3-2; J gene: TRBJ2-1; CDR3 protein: ASSRLAAYNEQF
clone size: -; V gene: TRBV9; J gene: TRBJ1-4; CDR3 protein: ASSHTRDRGLSNEKLF
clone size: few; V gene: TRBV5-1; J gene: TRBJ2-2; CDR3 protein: ASSLESRNTGELF
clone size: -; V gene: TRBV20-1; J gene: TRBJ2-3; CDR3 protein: SASVRGLDTQY
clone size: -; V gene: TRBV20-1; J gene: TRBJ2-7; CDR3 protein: SASSGLREQY
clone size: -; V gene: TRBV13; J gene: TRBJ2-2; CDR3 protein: ASSLSPGELF
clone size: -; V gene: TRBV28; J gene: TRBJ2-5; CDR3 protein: ASGQGLAGIETQY
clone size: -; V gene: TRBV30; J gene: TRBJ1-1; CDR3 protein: AWEGLQGTEAF
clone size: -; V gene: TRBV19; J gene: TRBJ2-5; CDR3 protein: ASSIWRDFQETQY
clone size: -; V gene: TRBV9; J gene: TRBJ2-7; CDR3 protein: ASSVDGLAGINEQY
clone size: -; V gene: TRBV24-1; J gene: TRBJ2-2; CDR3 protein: ATSDPIGLDRVNTGELF
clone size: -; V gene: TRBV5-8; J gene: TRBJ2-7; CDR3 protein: ASSFSGAYEQY
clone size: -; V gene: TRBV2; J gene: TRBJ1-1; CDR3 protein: ASRQQGGTTEAF
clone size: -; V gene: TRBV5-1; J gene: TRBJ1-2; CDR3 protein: ASSGAEFPPSGYT
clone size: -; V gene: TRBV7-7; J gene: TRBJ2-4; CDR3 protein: ASREIAKNIQY